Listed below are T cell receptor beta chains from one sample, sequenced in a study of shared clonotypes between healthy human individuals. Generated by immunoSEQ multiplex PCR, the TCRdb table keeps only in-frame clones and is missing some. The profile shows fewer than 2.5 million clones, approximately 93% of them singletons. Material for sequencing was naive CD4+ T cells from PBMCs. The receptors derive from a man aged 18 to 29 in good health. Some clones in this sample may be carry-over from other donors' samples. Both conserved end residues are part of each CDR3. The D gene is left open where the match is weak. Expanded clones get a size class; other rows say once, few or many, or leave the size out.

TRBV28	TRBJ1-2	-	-	CASHWKDYGYTF	TGTGCCAGTCACTGGAAAGACTATGGCTACACCTTC
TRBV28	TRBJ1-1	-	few	CASSGQMNTEAFF	TGTGCCAGCAGTGGACAAATGAACACTGAAGCTTTCTTT
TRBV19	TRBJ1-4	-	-	CASRGDGRLEKLFF	TGTGCCAGTAGGGGGGACGGCCGCCTGGAAAAACTGTTTTTT
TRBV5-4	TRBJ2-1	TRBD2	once	CASRDKEREAYNEQFF	TGTGCCAGCAGAGATAAAGAGCGGGAGGCATACAATGAGCAGTTCTTC
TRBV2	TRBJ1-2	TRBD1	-	CASSETGGNYGYTF	TGTGCCAGCAGTGAGACAGGGGGAAACTATGGCTACACCTTC
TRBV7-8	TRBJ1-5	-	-	CASSFDGGFRPQHF	TGTGCCAGCAGTTTCGATGGGGGGTTTCGGCCCCAGCATTTT
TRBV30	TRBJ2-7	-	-	CAWNGGDYEQYF	TGTGCCTGGAATGGGGGTGACTACGAGCAGTACTTC
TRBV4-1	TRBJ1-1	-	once	CASSQPTGGSTEAFF	TGCGCCAGCAGCCAACCGACAGGAGGAAGCACTGAAGCTTTCTTT
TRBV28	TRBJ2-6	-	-	CASRSWGAGITGAGANVLTF	TGTGCCAGCAGATCTTGGGGGGCTGGCATCACAGGGGCTGGGGCCAACGTCCTGACTTTC
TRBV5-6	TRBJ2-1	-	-	CASSLVGEQFF	TGTGCCAGCAGCTTGGTTGGCGAGCAGTTCTTC
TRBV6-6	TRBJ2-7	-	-	CASSDRRTTYEQYF	TGTGCCAGCAGTGACCGTCGTACCACCTACGAGCAGTACTTC
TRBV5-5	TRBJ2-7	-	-	CASSLDWDKLRLHF	TGTGCCAGCAGCCTCGATTGGGATAAGTTACGTCTGCACTTC
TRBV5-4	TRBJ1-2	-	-	CASSPIVFPDTNYGYTF	TGTGCCAGCAGCCCCATAGTATTCCCGGACACCAACTATGGCTACACCTTC
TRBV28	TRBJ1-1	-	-	CASTRGGWGSTEAFF	TGTGCCAGCACTCGAGGGGGGTGGGGAAGCACTGAAGCTTTCTTT
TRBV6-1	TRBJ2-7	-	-	CASSGQLAVYEQYF	TGTGCCAGCAGTGGCCAGCTTGCAGTCTACGAGCAGTACTTC
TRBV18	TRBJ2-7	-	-	CASSPDGTYEQYF	TGTGCCAGCTCACCTGACGGAACCTACGAGCAGTACTTC
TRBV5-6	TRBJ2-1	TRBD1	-	CASSPTGARFGNEQFF	TGTGCCAGCAGCCCAACAGGGGCGAGGTTTGGCAATGAGCAGTTCTTC
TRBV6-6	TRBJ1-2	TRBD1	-	CASGSTGGNYGYTF	TGTGCCAGCGGCTCGACAGGGGGCAATTATGGCTACACCTTC
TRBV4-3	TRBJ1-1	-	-	CASSPRAATEAFF	TGCGCCAGCAGCCCGAGGGCTGCGACTGAAGCTTTCTTT
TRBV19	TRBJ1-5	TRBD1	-	CASSEGAEQPQHF	TGTGCCAGTAGCGAGGGGGCCGAACAGCCCCAGCATTTT
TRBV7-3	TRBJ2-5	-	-	CASSLSTSGLETQYF	TGTGCCAGCAGCTTAAGTACCAGCGGCCTCGAGACCCAGTACTTC
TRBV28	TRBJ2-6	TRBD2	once	CASSARGAGANVLTF	TGTGCCAGCAGTGCTCGGGGGGCTGGGGCCAACGTCCTGACTTTC
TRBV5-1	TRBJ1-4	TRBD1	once	CASSFQGGGEKLFF	TGCGCCAGCAGCTTCCAGGGGGGTGGTGAAAAACTGTTTTTT
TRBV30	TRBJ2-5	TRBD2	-	CAWTPFSGRETQYF	TGTGCCTGGACCCCTTTCAGCGGGAGAGAGACCCAGTACTTC
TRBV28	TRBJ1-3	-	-	CATSGDGAPGNTIYF	TGTGCCACCTCGGGGGACGGGGCGCCCGGAAACACCATATATTTT
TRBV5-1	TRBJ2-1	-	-	CASSSLLGSSYNEQFF	TGCGCCAGCAGCTCCCTATTGGGGAGCTCCTACAATGAGCAGTTCTTC
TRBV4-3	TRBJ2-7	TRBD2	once	CASSQEIAGVPYEQYF	TGCGCCAGCAGCCAAGAAATAGCGGGGGTCCCCTACGAGCAGTACTTC
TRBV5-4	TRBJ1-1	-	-	CASSRRGFYTEAFF	TGTGCCAGCAGCAGGAGGGGATTTTACACTGAAGCTTTCTTT
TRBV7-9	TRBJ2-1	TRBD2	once	CASSDDPLAGFYNEQFF	TGTGCCAGCAGCGACGACCCCCTAGCGGGGTTTTACAATGAGCAGTTCTTC
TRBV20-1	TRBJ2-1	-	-	CSARLGNEQFF	TGCAGTGCTAGGTTGGGCAATGAGCAGTTCTTC
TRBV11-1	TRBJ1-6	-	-	CASSREGGDSPLHF	TGTGCCAGCAGCCGGGAGGGGGGAGATTCACCCCTCCACTTT
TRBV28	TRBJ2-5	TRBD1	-	CASRTAGTGGLIEETQYF	TGTGCCAGCAGAACCGCCGGGACAGGGGGCCTAATCGAAGAGACCCAGTACTTC
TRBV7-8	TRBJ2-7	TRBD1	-	CASSLARGRLEQYF	TGTGCCAGCAGCTTAGCCAGGGGGCGCCTCGAGCAGTACTTC
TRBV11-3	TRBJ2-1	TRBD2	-	CASSLLAGVGAEQFF	TGTGCCAGCAGCTTGCTAGCGGGAGTTGGGGCAGAGCAGTTCTTC
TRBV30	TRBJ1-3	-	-	CAWSVMGKIQSGNTIYF	TGTGCCTGGAGTGTAATGGGGAAGATCCAGAGCGGAAACACCATATATTTT
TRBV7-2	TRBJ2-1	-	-	CASSLTADSYNEQFF	TGTGCCAGCAGCTTAACAGCGGACTCCTACAATGAGCAGTTCTTC
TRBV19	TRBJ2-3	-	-	CASSPRLGNTDTQYF	TGTGCCAGTAGTCCCAGACTAGGGAACACAGATACGCAGTATTTT
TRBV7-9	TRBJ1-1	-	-	CASSLALVMNTEAFF	TGTGCCAGCAGCTTAGCCCTGGTCATGAACACTGAAGCTTTCTTT
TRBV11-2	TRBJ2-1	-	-	CASSLGSYNEQFF	TGTGCCAGCAGCTTAGGGTCCTACAATGAGCAGTTCTTC
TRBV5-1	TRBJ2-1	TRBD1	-	CASSPGDSRGLDEQFF	TGCGCCAGCAGCCCAGGGGACAGTCGAGGGCTCGATGAGCAGTTCTTC
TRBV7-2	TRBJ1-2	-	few	CASSPDGQRRGYTF	TGTGCCAGCAGCCCCGATGGACAGAGGAGGGGCTACACCTTC
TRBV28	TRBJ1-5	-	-	CASSLIGPTGREAQHF	TGTGCCAGCAGTTTAATTGGGCCCACGGGTAGGGAAGCCCAGCATTTT
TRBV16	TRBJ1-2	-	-	CASSPMTGSYGYTF	TGTGCCAGCAGCCCTATGACAGGAAGCTATGGCTACACCTTC
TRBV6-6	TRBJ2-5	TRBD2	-	CASKGDYQETQYF	TGTGCCAGCAAAGGGGACTATCAGGAGACCCAGTACTTC
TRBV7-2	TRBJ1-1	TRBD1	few	CASSPVEGARTEAFF	TGTGCCAGCAGCCCTGTCGAGGGGGCACGCACTGAAGCTTTCTTT
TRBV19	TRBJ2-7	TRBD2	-	CASGRTSGSPYEQYF	TGTGCCAGTGGGAGGACTAGCGGGTCGCCCTACGAGCAGTACTTC
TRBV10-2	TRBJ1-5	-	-	CASSEFGQRNQPQHF	TGCGCCAGCAGTGAGTTTGGACAGCGCAATCAGCCCCAGCATTTT
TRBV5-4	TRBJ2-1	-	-	CASSQTDNGQFF	TGTGCCAGCAGCCAAACCGACAACGGGCAGTTCTTC
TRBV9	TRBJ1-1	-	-	CASSADLRDGTEAFF	TGTGCCAGCAGCGCAGATCTACGGGACGGAACTGAAGCTTTCTTT
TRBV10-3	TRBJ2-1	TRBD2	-	CAISELAGGAYNEQFF	TGTGCCATCAGTGAATTAGCGGGAGGGGCCTACAATGAGCAGTTCTTC
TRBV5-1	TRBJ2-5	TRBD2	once	CASSSGLAGAGVETQYF	TGCGCCAGCAGCTCCGGACTAGCGGGAGCCGGTGTAGAGACCCAGTACTTC
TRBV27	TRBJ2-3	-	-	CASRLWNADTQYF	TGTGCCAGCAGACTCTGGAACGCAGATACGCAGTATTTT
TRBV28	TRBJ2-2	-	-	CASSRLGELFF	TGTGCCAGCAGCCGGCTGGGGGAGCTGTTTTTT
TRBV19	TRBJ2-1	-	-	CSHTPSTVYNEQFF	TGTTCACACACGCCCTCGACAGTATACAATGAGCAGTTCTTC
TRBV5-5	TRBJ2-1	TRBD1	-	CAISRLGTGVHNEQFF	TGTGCCATCTCTCGTCTAGGGACAGGGGTCCACAATGAGCAGTTCTTC